This TCR beta chain comes out of a study of T cell repertoires in cytomegalovirus infection (dated by TCRdb to about 2019). With regard to the full study: The peptide stimulations were aimed at well-studied HLA-B-restricted epitopes as well as recently identified HLA-C-restricted CMV epitopes, whose presentation resists viral immunomodulation. The HLA type of each donor mattered for the analysis, because public TCR beta signatures pointed to carriage of CMV infection along with the matching HLA type. Broad study findings and their caveats: Carriers of CMV infection plus the relevant HLA type were discriminated by the cumulative frequency of public TCR beta family members in the study cohort and in an independent approximately 360-donor cohort. The ex vivo response was dominated by HLA-C-restricted CMV-specific TCR beta clonotypes, which also provided the single most frequent clonotype in two of eight donors.

For sequencing, an Illumina HiSeq 1500 was employed. TCRdb itself trimmed the public reads at Q25 with fastp, ran MiXCR and retained productive beta chains. Each entry merges the rows of one CDR3 protein and shows their most common DNA and genes. A total of around 900,000 distinct CDR3 sequences appear in this sample, 31% of them only once. The ten largest clones represent around 15% of the sample. Per the publication, the treatment or condition label means: in vitro stimulation with specific CMV peptide epitopes to enrich CMV-specific T cells. The cysteine opens and the phenylalanine closes a CDR3 of 18 amino acids. The sequence is cut down to CDR3 DNA, 54 bases in frame from base 1. V was cut back by 3 bases and J by 3 bases, leaving a gap of 20 bases between them. Taken from the germline V gene (reference sequence), the CDR1 and CDR2 loops are LNHNV and YYDKDF. There are a few counts of this clonotype. What antigen it recognizes has not been identified. There are no base qualities to consult, and no much larger clone falls within one base.

This sample comprised cultured CD8+ T cells from PBMCs, obtained from culture after CMV antigen stimulation. This chain is built from TRBV15 and TRBJ2-2; TRBD2 is possibly the D segment (5 matching bases). The TCR was taken from a human donor in good health (CMV status not recorded). Some clones in this sample may be carry-over from other donors' samples. The CDR3 is CATSSPPVRERDTGELFF. The sequence in DNA is TGTGCCACCAGCAGTCCCCCGGTGAGGGAGAGGGACACCGGGGAGCTGTTTTTT.